This TCR beta chain was obtained from a study of shared clonotypes between healthy human individuals (dated by TCRdb to 2018 to 2020). A note on the overall study: The cohort comprised a couple of women and a few men aged 18 to 49 years. For each donor, CD4 naive and CD4 memory were each run on three plates, CD8 naive on two plates, and CD8 memory on one plate. To estimate repertoire size and how much clonotype sharing occurs between individuals, the study deeply sequenced the blood TCR repertoires of 5 or 6 healthy adults. To increase sequencing depth and limit assay-specific biases, different laboratories used diverse techniques to prepare libraries and sequence TCR repertoires. Each donor's leukapheresis produced roughly between about 0.85 and 10 billion PBMCs.

Using the deep immunoSEQ assay, multiplex PCR amplified TCR CDR3 regions from genomic DNA. Extracted genomic DNA from each cell subset was distributed evenly across all wells of several immunoSEQ 96-well plates, and each plate was treated as a replicate. For sorted subsets, about 0.2 ug genomic DNA, equal to 30,000 or so T cell genomes, was loaded into each replicate PCR. Purified libraries were measured with a Qubit 3.0 fluorometer, size-checked on a Bioanalyzer 2100, and measured again with the KAPA Library Quantification kit. Every immunoSEQ 96-well plate was sequenced on a separate single-read 150-cycle Illumina NextSeq 550 flow cell. Per the source publication's procedure: The immunoSEQ output contained only junctional sequences without quality scores, so filtering could not match that applied to full-length reads. Sequences were annotated with PyIR, a Python wrapper for IgBLAST v1.9, using IMGT germline references to assign V/J genes and CDR3. Reads were removed for weak V/J assignments (E-value above 1e-6), missing CDR3, stop codons, out-of-frame junctions, or ambiguous translated residues. V3J clonotypes were defined as sequences sharing an identical inferred V gene, J gene, and CDR3 amino acid sequence. Percentage overlap between repertoires was calculated by dividing the number of shared unique clonotypes by the size of the smaller repertoire. Richness of each repertoire was evaluated using RTK rarefaction, the Chao1 estimator, and Recon v2.1 estimates of unobserved clonotypes. OLGA was used to compute generation probabilities for all TCRbeta clonotypes that the gDNA method yielded from a handful of donors. In TCRdb, the immuneACCESS table is reduced to in-frame sequences with V and J assigned. These tables do not hold every clone; where another copy was compared, an unresolved V gene accounts for under half, and the others remain unexplained. From that table come the V and J calls and clone size; the DNA was used to work out D and trimming. For this sample the table gives under 350,000 clones, of which roughly 84% were detected only once. The ten largest clones capture under 20% of the sample.

CDR1 and CDR2 (MGHRA, YSYEKL) derive from the germline V gene. V and J are trimmed by 5 bases and 7 bases, and the gene matches miss 7 bases of the junction. Including the terminal cysteine and phenylalanine, the CDR3 comprises 15 residues. This entry keeps only the CDR3 DNA: 45 bases, framed from base 1. Findings and caveats that apply to the study as a whole: Incomplete sequencing was indicated by rarefaction of sorted-subset datasets, despite the large sequencing depth. Across several donors, approximately 5% of naive CD4, roughly 3.8% of naive CD8, under 2.5% of memory CD4, and under 0.45% of memory CD8 clonotypes were shared. Only blood was sampled, and tissue TCR repertoires likely differ from those in blood. Pairwise subsampling indicated that sequencing depth was expected to affect the degree of clonotype sharing among donors. Naive subsets generally had larger estimated clonotype richness than memory subsets. Because the study included a small number of donors, the genetic and exposure-history diversity represented was limited. Compared with non-shared clonotypes, the clonotypes found in all four sorted-subset donors had higher generation probabilities.

On this clone: Its antigen is still unknown. Within one base of it there is no much larger clone, and no base qualities were kept.

Healthy HIV-negative adults with no recently reported acute infections or vaccinations were included as donors. Every donor was a Caucasian adult living in Nashville, Tennessee, USA. The CD8 memory samples were a combination of magnetically selected CD45RO+ cells and CCR7-negative CD45RA+ effector memory (TemRA) cells. Blood was obtained by leukapheresis, after which PBMCs were separated by Ficoll-Histopaque density gradient centrifugation and cryopreserved in liquid nitrogen vapor phase. Purity and quantity of every magnetically sorted T cell population were checked by analytical flow cytometry. Genomic DNA was isolated from every sorted fraction and measured by UV absorbance on a Nanodrop 2000c.

This TCR was sampled from a man between 18 and 29 years old in good health. The V gene is TRBV4-1 and the J gene is TRBJ2-1; TRBD2 agrees with 11 junctional bases. Input material: memory CD8+ T cells sorted from blood. The cell subset or site label, read with the paper, signifies: CD45RO+ cells pooled with CCR7-negative TemRA cells. In nucleotides, the sequence is TGCGCCAGCAGCTATACTAGCGGGAGTGGAAATGAGCAGTTCTTC. Its protein product is CASSYTSGSGNEQFF.